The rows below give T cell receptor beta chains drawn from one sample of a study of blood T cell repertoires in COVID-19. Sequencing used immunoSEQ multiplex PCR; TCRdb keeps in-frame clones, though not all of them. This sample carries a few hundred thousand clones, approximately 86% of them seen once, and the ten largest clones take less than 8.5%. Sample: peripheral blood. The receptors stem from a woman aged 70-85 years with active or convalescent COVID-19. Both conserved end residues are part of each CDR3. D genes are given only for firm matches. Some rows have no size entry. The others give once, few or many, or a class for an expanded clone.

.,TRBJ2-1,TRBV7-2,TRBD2,CASSYSGGYNEQFF,TGTGCCAGCAGCTACAGCGGGGGATACAATGAGCAGTTCTTC
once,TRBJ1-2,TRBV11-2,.,CASSRTAYYGYTF,TGTGCCAGCAGCCGGACAGCCTACTATGGCTACACCTTC
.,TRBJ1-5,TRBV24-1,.,CATSDSQGLGQPQHF,TGTGCCACCAGTGACTCACAGGGCCTAGGGCAGCCCCAGCATTTT
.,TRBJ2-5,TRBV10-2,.,CATGTETQYF,TGCGCCACCGGGACTGAGACCCAGTACTTC
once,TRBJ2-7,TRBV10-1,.,CASSESKDSNSYEQYF,TGCGCCAGCAGTGAGTCGAAGGACTCCAATTCCTACGAGCAGTACTTC
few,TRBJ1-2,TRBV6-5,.,CASRGGAGYGYTF,TGTGCCAGCAGGGGAGGGGCGGGCTATGGCTACACCTTC
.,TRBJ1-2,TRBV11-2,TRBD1,CASSLGSPGTAGYTF,TGTGCCAGCAGCTTAGGGTCACCGGGGACAGCTGGCTACACCTTC
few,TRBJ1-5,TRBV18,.,CASSPPRRVEGNQPQHF,TGTGCCAGCTCCCCCCCTCGGCGGGTGGAGGGGAATCAGCCCCAGCATTTT
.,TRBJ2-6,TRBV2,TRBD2,CASRATTGGSGANVLTF,TGTGCCAGCAGGGCCACGACGGGGGGCTCTGGGGCCAACGTCCTGACTTTC
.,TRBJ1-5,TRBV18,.,CASSPGSTGNQPQHF,TGTGCCAGCTCACCCGGGTCAACGGGCAATCAGCCCCAGCATTTT
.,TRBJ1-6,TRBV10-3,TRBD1,CAISRDRGISPLHF,TGTGCCATCAGCCGGGACAGGGGAATCTCACCCCTCCACTTT
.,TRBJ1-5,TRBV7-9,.,CASSRREEQPQHF,TGTGCCAGCAGCCGCCGGGAGGAACAGCCCCAGCATTTT
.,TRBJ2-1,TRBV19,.,CASSIDLSRGQFF,TGTGCCAGTAGTATAGATCTTTCCCGTGGCCAGTTCTTC
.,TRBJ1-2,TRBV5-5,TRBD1,CASSLGGQGVYGYTF,TGTGCCAGCTCTCTGGGGGGACAGGGAGTTTATGGCTACACCTTC
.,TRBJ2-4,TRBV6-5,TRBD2,CASKGLAGTKNIQYF,TGTGCCAGCAAGGGACTAGCGGGAACCAAAAACATTCAGTACTTC
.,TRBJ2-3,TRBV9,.,CASTLDSDTQYF,TGTGCCAGCACCTTAGACTCTGATACGCAGTATTTT
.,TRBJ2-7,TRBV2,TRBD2,CASSETLFGGAGEQYF,TGTGCCAGCAGTGAGACCCTTTTCGGGGGGGCGGGTGAGCAGTACTTC
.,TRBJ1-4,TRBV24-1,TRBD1,CATSEGGTGDEKLFF,TGTGCCACCAGTGAAGGGGGGACAGGGGATGAAAAACTGTTTTTT
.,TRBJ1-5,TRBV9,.,CASSEKGVQPQHF,TGTGCCAGCAGTGAAAAAGGGGTTCAGCCCCAGCATTTT
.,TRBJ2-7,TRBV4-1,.,CASSQGWGGERSYEQYF,TGCGCCAGCAGCCAAGGATGGGGCGGGGAGCGCTCCTACGAGCAGTACTTC
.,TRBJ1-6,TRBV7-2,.,CATTRQGNSPLHF,TGTGCCACCACACGGCAGGGAAATTCACCCCTCCACTTT
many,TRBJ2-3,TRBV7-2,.,CASSLDQATDTQYF,TGTGCCAGCAGCTTAGACCAGGCCACAGATACGCAGTATTTT
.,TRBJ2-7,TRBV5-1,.,CASSSGGVYEQYF,TGCGCCAGCAGCTCGGGGGGCGTATACGAGCAGTACTTC
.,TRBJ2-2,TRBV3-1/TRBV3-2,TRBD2,CASSQCPLAGGNTGELFF,TGTGCCAGCAGCCAATGCCCGCTAGCGGGGGGAAACACCGGGGAGCTGTTTTTT
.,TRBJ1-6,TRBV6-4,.,CASSVGGNSPLHF,TGTGCCAGCAGTGTTGGAGGGAATTCACCCCTCCACTTT
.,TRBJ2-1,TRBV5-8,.,CASSLGPGRYNEQFF,TGTGCCAGCAGCTTGGGGCCAGGGCGCTACAATGAGCAGTTCTTC
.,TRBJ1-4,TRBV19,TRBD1,CASWDREKLFF,TGTGCCAGTTGGGACAGGGAGAAACTGTTTTTT
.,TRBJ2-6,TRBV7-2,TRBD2,CASSLDSGVAGANVLTF,TGTGCCAGCAGCTTGGATAGCGGGGTTGCTGGGGCCAACGTCCTGACTTTC
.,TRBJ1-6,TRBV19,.,CASRGELYNSPLHF,TGTGCCAGTAGGGGAGAATTATATAATTCACCCCTCCACTTT
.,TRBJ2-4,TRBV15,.,CATSRVLGLLAKNIQYF,TGTGCCACCAGCAGAGTCTTGGGGCTACTAGCCAAAAACATTCAGTACTTC
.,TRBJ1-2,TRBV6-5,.,CASRPPERQATIF,TGTGCCAGCAGGCCCCCCGAAAGACAGGCGACCATCTTC
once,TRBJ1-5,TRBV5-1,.,CASSLSPNQPQHF,TGCGCCAGCAGCTTGTCCCCAAATCAGCCCCAGCATTTT
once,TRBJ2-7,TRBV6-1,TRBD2,CASSEAGGGRYEQYF,TGTGCCAGCAGTGAAGCCGGGGGGGGTCGATACGAGCAGTACTTC
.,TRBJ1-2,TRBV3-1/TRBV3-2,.,CASSQGPRNYGYTF,TGTGCCAGCAGCCAAGGCCCCAGAAACTATGGCTACACCTTC
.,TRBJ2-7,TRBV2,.,CASKTVYEQYF,TGTGCCAGCAAAACGGTTTACGAGCAGTACTTC
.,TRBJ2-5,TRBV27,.,CASRTGGEETQYF,TGTGCCAGCAGAACCGGAGGGGAAGAGACCCAGTACTTC
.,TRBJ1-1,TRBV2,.,CASSEETVSNMNTEAFF,TGTGCCAGCAGTGAAGAGACAGTTTCGAACATGAACACTGAAGCTTTCTTT
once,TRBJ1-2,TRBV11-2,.,CASSLSTGPRGYTF,TGTGCCAGCAGCTTATCAACAGGGCCAAGAGGCTACACCTTC
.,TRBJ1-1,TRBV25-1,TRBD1,CASSEENRGYSEAFF,TGTGCCAGCAGTGAAGAAAACAGGGGGTATTCTGAAGCTTTCTTT
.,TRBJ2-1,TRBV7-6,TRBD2,CASSHLAGALNEQFF,TGTGCCAGCAGCCACCTAGCGGGGGCCCTCAATGAGCAGTTCTTC
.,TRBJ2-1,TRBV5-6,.,CASSRTGGNNEQFF,TGTGCCAGCAGTAGGACAGGAGGGAACAATGAGCAGTTCTTC
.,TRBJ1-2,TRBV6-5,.,CASSYPAGYGYTF,TGTGCCAGCAGTTACCCTGCGGGATATGGCTACACCTTC
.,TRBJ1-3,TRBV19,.,CASSLSGSVSGNTIYF,TGTGCCAGTAGTCTATCGGGGTCAGTCTCTGGAAACACCATATATTTT
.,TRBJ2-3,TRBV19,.,CASTLANAKDTQYF,TGTGCCAGTACCCTAGCGAATGCCAAAGATACGCAGTATTTT
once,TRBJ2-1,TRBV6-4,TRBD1,CASSAGTEAREQFF,TGTGCCAGCAGTGCCGGGACAGAGGCTCGAGAGCAGTTCTTC
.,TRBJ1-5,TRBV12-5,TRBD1,CASGLGQGEYF,TGTGCTAGTGGTTTGGGACAGGGGGAGTATTTT
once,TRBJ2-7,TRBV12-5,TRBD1,CASGLGQSEQYF,TGTGCTAGTGGCTTGGGACAGTCCGAGCAGTACTTC
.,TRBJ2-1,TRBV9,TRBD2,CASSARLANEQFF,TGTGCCAGCAGCGCCAGACTAGCCAATGAGCAGTTCTTC
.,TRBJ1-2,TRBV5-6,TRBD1,CASSLVQGATAF,TGTGCCAGCAGCTTGGTACAGGGGGCGACAGCCTTC
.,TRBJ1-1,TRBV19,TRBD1,CATGQGAPGAFF,TGTGCCACGGGACAGGGGGCGCCGGGGGCTTTCTTT
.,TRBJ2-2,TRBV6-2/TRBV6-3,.,CASSPYQAANTGELFF,TGTGCCAGCAGCCCTTACCAAGCGGCGAACACCGGGGAGCTGTTTTTT
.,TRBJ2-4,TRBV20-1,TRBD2,CSASLKRSGGDLAKNIQYF,TGCAGTGCTAGTTTAAAGCGTAGCGGGGGTGACCTAGCCAAAAACATTCAGTACTTC